Below, 10 T cell receptor beta chains from the same sample are listed, as sequenced in a study of T cell changes during pregnancy in multiple sclerosis. The table came from immunoSEQ multiplex PCR; TCRdb's copy has only in-frame clones and leaves some out. The table shows 55,000 to 75,000 clones, with around 91% occurring only once. Sequenced material: peripheral blood, taken in the third trimester of pregnancy. The receptors were gathered from a female donor in good health, enrolled as a control in a pregnancy study.

The chain couples TRBV27 to TRBJ2-7; 8 bases map to TRBD1. J gave up 9 bases and V 0 bases, and 7 bases lay outside the gene matches. Per the germline V gene, CDR1 is MNHEY and CDR2 is SMNVEV (reference sequence). CDR3 size: 14 residues. The CDR3 here is CASSLSTGDLGQYF. CDR3 nucleotide sequence: TGTGCCAGCAGTTTATCGACAGGGGACCTCGGGCAGTACTTC.

The chain couples TRBV2 to TRBJ2-6; D unclear. Germline V gene sequence: CDR1 SNHLY, CDR2 FYNNEI. Trimming removed 8 bases from V and 0 bases from J, with 8 bases in between. The CDR3 is 14 amino acids. CDR3 coding DNA: TGTGCCAGCCGGGTGAGCTCTGGGGCCAACGTCCTGACTTTC. As protein: CASRVSSGANVLTF.

J is TRBJ2-3 and V is TRBV10-3, with 12 bases fitting TRBD2. Trimming took 6 bases from V and 5 from J; bases not matched to a gene: 6. CDR3 length equals 15 residues. CDR1 is ENHRY and CDR2 is SYGVKD in the germline V gene. The CDR3 here is CAISRLAGVQDTQYF. The CDR3 DNA reads TGTGCCATCAGCAGACTAGCGGGGGTCCAAGATACGCAGTATTTT.

This clone has only a few counts. V and J are TRBV6-1 and TRBJ1-2, with no clear D. The CDR3 loop spans 13 amino acids. The germline gives CDR1 MNHNS, CDR2 SASEGT. V gave up 7 bases and J gave up 3 bases, with 12 bases separating them. CDR3 sequence (DNA): TGTGCCAGCACCGGCAGGAACGACTATGGCTACACCTTC. Translating it yields CASTGRNDYGYTF.

The chain links TRBV15 to TRBJ1-5; D not resolved. The CDR3 runs to 15 residues. Germline values: CDR1 LNHNV, CDR2 YYDKDF (reference sequence). Trimming left V 0 bases short and J 3 bases short, with 9 bases between. For the CDR3, the DNA is TGTGCCACCAGCAGAGATCGAAGCCCCAATCAGCCCCAGCATTTT. It is translated as CATSRDRSPNQPQHF.

The chain is built from TRBV7-2 and TRBJ1-1, with D possibly matching TRBD1 (6 bases). This CDR3 region has 15 residues. Germline V gives CDR1 SGHTA, CDR2 FQGNSA. The V end lost 3 bases, the J end lost 1 base, and 12 bases lay between the germline ends. The DNA for the CDR3 is TGTGCCAGCAGCTTTCAGGGGAGCGGGAACACTGAAGCTTTCTTT. It yields the protein CASSFQGSGNTEAFF.

V is TRBV18 and J is TRBJ1-2; D is possibly TRBD1 (6 bases). V lost 6 bases, J lost 5 bases, and 19 bases lay in between. Germline assignment: CDR1 KGHSH and CDR2 LQKENI. The CDR3 covers 15 residues. The CDR3 here is CASSLNPGTPYGYTF. CDR3 coding DNA: TGTGCCAGCTCTCTCAACCCCGGGACACCGTATGGCTACACCTTC.

V gene TRBV19 combines with J gene TRBJ1-5; weak D call: TRBD1 (5 bases). The CDR3 sequence is 15 residues long. V dropped 8 bases and J dropped 3 bases, with 17 bases sitting between them. Germline-derived CDR1 and CDR2 are LNHDA and SQIVND (reference sequence). CDR3 coding DNA: TGTGCCAGTCGGCCTCGGCAGGGTGACAATCAGCCCCAGCATTTT. It specifies CASRPRQGDNQPQHF.

The rearrangement uses TRBV4-1 and TRBJ1-5, with D possibly matching TRBD1 (6 bases). Germline-derived CDR1 and CDR2 are MGHRA and YSYEKL. The CDR3 sequence is 14 residues long. V lost 4 bases to trimming and J lost 2 bases, with 9 bases between them. As DNA, the CDR3 is TGCGCCAGCAGCCCCACAGGGCGCAATCAGCCCCAGCATTTT. Translating it yields CASSPTGRNQPQHF.

This chain joins TRBV28 and TRBJ2-5; D gene uncertain. Trimming left V 3 bases short and J 5 bases short, with 4 bases between. Per the germline V gene, CDR1 is MDHEN and CDR2 is SYDVKM. The CDR3 runs to 11 residues. CDR3 sequence (DNA): TGTGCCAGCAGTTTGGAGGAGACCCAGTACTTC. It translates to CASSLEETQYF. The full variable domain, completed using reference TRBV28 and TRBJ2-5, is DVKVTQSSRYLVKRTGEKVFLECVQDMDHENMFWYRQDPGLGLRLIYFSYDVKMKEKGDIPEGYSVSREKKERFSLILESASTNQTSMYLCASSLEETQYFGPGTRLLVL.